This is a list of T cell receptor beta chains from one sample in a study of blood T cell repertoires in COVID-19. Using immunoSEQ multiplex PCR, the repertoire was profiled, and TCRdb retains in-frame clones only, with some absent. The sample has about 480,000 clones, 88% seen once. Specimen: PBMCs or T cells enriched from blood (not recorded which). These receptors were collected from a woman aged 40-49 years who had recovered from COVID-19. Each CDR3 is given with its conserved first and last residue. D genes are given only for firm matches. The size field is filled for only some rows; it gives once, few, many or a size class.

CDR3aa	CDR3nt	v_gene	abundance	j_gene	d_gene
CASSLATGPYSNQPQHF	TGTGCCAGCAGCTTAGCAACAGGTCCATATAGCAATCAGCCCCAGCATTTT	TRBV7-2	NA	TRBJ1-5	NA
CASSYLGGALHGYTF	TGTGCCAGCAGCTACCTCGGGGGGGCACTGCATGGCTACACCTTC	TRBV9	once	TRBJ1-2	NA
CASTGGSYNEQFF	TGTGCCAGCACCGGCGGTTCCTACAATGAGCAGTTCTTC	TRBV27	NA	TRBJ2-1	NA
CASKPREANTEAFF	TGTGCCAGTAAGCCTCGGGAGGCGAACACTGAAGCTTTCTTT	TRBV19	NA	TRBJ1-1	NA
CASSERNLSEAFF	TGTGCCAGCAGTGAACGAAACTTGTCTGAAGCTTTCTTT	TRBV2	NA	TRBJ1-1	NA
CASSLDEGVNGYTF	TGTGCCAGCAGCTTAGATGAGGGGGTTAATGGCTACACCTTC	TRBV11-2	once	TRBJ1-2	NA
CASSVGDRGPYGYTF	TGTGCCAGCAGCGTGGGGGACAGGGGGCCCTATGGCTACACCTTC	TRBV5-6	NA	TRBJ1-2	TRBD1
CASSIGQQGQPQHF	TGTGCCAGTAGTATAGGACAGCAGGGACAGCCCCAGCATTTT	TRBV19	few	TRBJ1-5	NA
CASSIQRAQETQYF	TGTGCCAGTAGTATCCAGCGGGCCCAAGAGACCCAGTACTTC	TRBV19	NA	TRBJ2-5	NA
CASSIWLAANTGELFF	TGTGCCAGTAGTATCTGGCTAGCGGCGAACACCGGGGAGCTGTTTTTT	TRBV19	NA	TRBJ2-2	TRBD2
CAWKEGATKNIQYF	TGTGCCTGGAAAGAGGGCGCGACCAAAAACATTCAGTACTTC	TRBV30	NA	TRBJ2-4	NA
CASSQERVDAYNEQFF	TGTGCCAGCAGCCAGGAGCGGGTAGACGCCTACAATGAGCAGTTCTTC	TRBV4-2	NA	TRBJ2-1	NA
CASSRQGAAYNEQFF	TGTGCCAGTAGTCGACAGGGGGCAGCCTACAATGAGCAGTTCTTC	TRBV19	once	TRBJ2-1	TRBD1
CASRQTVYGYTF	TGTGCCAGCAGGCAGACAGTCTATGGCTACACCTTC	TRBV28	NA	TRBJ1-2	NA
CASSPQLFANVLTF	TGCGCCAGCAGCCCTCAACTCTTTGCCAACGTCCTGACTTTC	TRBV4-3	few	TRBJ2-6	NA
CASSLSREGWTF	TGTGCCAGCAGTTTATCAAGGGAGGGGTGGACCTTC	TRBV28	NA	TRBJ1-2	NA
CASSLVGQGTYEQYF	TGTGCCAGCAGCTTGGTCGGACAGGGCACCTACGAGCAGTACTTC	TRBV7-2	NA	TRBJ2-7	TRBD1
CASSQEVGRERNNEQFF	TGCGCCAGCAGCCAAGAAGTCGGGAGGGAGCGCAACAATGAGCAGTTCTTC	TRBV4-1	NA	TRBJ2-1	TRBD2
CASSLTGLLYGYTF	TGTGCCAGCAGTCTAACAGGGTTACTGTATGGCTACACCTTC	TRBV6-5	NA	TRBJ1-2	NA
CASSESSGKEIF	TGCGCCAGCAGTGAGTCGTCAGGGAAAGAGATCTTC	TRBV10-1	NA	TRBJ1-2	NA
CASSLVKTSDSYNEQFF	TGTGCCAGCAGTTTGGTTAAGACTAGCGATTCCTACAATGAGCAGTTCTTC	TRBV27	NA	TRBJ2-1	TRBD2
CASRGTGSEQFF	TGTGCCAGCAGAGGGACAGGGAGTGAGCAGTTCTTC	TRBV9	NA	TRBJ2-1	TRBD1
CASSRRSRTNTEAFF	TGTGCCAGCAGTAGGCGGAGCCGGACAAACACTGAAGCTTTCTTT	TRBV2	NA	TRBJ1-1	NA
CASSPGQGKMNTEAFF	TGTGCCAGCAGCCCGGGACAGGGGAAAATGAACACTGAAGCTTTCTTT	TRBV14	NA	TRBJ1-1	TRBD1
CSVGTGGTYEQYF	TGCAGCGTTGGTACAGGGGGGACTTACGAGCAGTACTTC	TRBV29-1	NA	TRBJ2-7	TRBD1
CASSLGHLGTGTETQYF	TGTGCCAGCAGCTTAGGGCATTTAGGGACAGGGACAGAGACCCAGTACTTC	TRBV7-6	NA	TRBJ2-5	TRBD1
CASSPPDRGHGYTF	TGTGCCAGTAGTCCCCCCGACAGGGGCCATGGCTACACCTTC	TRBV19	once	TRBJ1-2	TRBD1
CASKPAGVGVGANVLTF	TGTGCCAGTAAGCCAGCGGGAGTAGGCGTCGGGGCCAACGTCCTGACTTTC	TRBV19	NA	TRBJ2-6	TRBD2
CASTPSGRGRETQYF	TGTGCCAGCACCCCTAGCGGGAGGGGGAGAGAGACCCAGTACTTC	TRBV7-2	NA	TRBJ2-5	TRBD2
CASTDTANTEAFF	TGTGCCAGTACCGACACGGCGAACACTGAAGCTTTCTTT	TRBV11-2	NA	TRBJ1-1	NA
CASSRTGLVGYTF	TGTGCCAGCAGCCGGACAGGGCTAGTTGGCTACACCTTC	TRBV11-3	NA	TRBJ1-2	TRBD1
CASSWGPSSPLHF	TGTGCCAGCAGCTGGGGCCCAAGTTCACCCCTCCACTTT	TRBV5-5	NA	TRBJ1-6	NA
CASSRSGRNSYEQYF	TGTGCCAGCAGCCGTAGCGGGCGTAACTCCTACGAGCAGTACTTC	TRBV11-3	NA	TRBJ2-7	TRBD2
CASSLSPTGRYEQYF	TGTGCCAGCAGTCTTTCTCCGACAGGGAGATACGAGCAGTACTTC	TRBV27	NA	TRBJ2-7	TRBD1
CASSFQGGRPQHF	TGTGCCAGCAGTTTCCAGGGGGGTCGTCCCCAGCATTTT	TRBV12-3/TRBV12-4	NA	TRBJ1-5	TRBD1
CASSISSSYNSPLHF	TGTGCCAGCAGTATATCGAGCTCCTATAATTCACCCCTCCACTTT	TRBV27	NA	TRBJ1-6	NA
CASSLGLSVREGFF	TGTGCCAGCAGCTTAGGACTTTCGGTTCGAGAGGGGTTCTTC	TRBV7-2	NA	TRBJ2-1	NA
CAWSAAGGGYGELFF	TGTGCCTGGAGTGCCGCGGGTGGGGGGTACGGGGAGCTGTTTTTT	TRBV30	NA	TRBJ2-2	NA
CASSLVAYNGYTF	TGCGCCAGCAGCTTGGTGGCATATAATGGCTACACCTTC	TRBV5-1	NA	TRBJ1-2	NA
CASSIYLGQGARGIGNSPLHF	TGTGCCAGCAGCATATACCTGGGACAGGGGGCAAGGGGTATTGGAAATTCACCCCTCCACTTT	TRBV7-9	NA	TRBJ1-6	TRBD1
CASSSSGARTDTQYF	TGTGCCAGCAGCTCCTCAGGGGCCCGCACAGATACGCAGTATTTT	TRBV9	NA	TRBJ2-3	NA
CASSIVDFPNTEAFF	TGTGCCAGTAGTATAGTTGACTTTCCAAACACTGAAGCTTTCTTT	TRBV19	few	TRBJ1-1	NA
CASMETSYNEQFF	TGCGCCAGCATGGAGACCTCCTACAATGAGCAGTTCTTC	TRBV10-2	NA	TRBJ2-1	NA
CASSLVAGGSGEQFF	TGCGCCAGCAGCTTGGTGGCAGGGGGCTCAGGTGAGCAGTTCTTC	TRBV5-1	NA	TRBJ2-1	TRBD1
CASSFLLTSGSDEQFF	TGTGCCAGCAGCTTCCTTCTGACTAGCGGGAGTGATGAGCAGTTCTTC	TRBV5-4	NA	TRBJ2-1	TRBD2
CASSFTPGGEDEQFF	TGTGCCAGCAGCTTTACCCCGGGCGGGGAGGATGAGCAGTTCTTC	TRBV7-2	NA	TRBJ2-1	NA
CASSLSTGAFF	TGTGCCAGCAGCTTATCGACGGGGGCTTTCTTT	TRBV11-3	NA	TRBJ1-1	NA
CASSFGGRETQYF	TGTGCCAGCAGTTTCGGAGGTAGAGAGACCCAGTACTTC	TRBV12-3/TRBV12-4	NA	TRBJ2-5	NA
CASSDRGGSGNTIYF	TGTGCCAGCAGTGACAGGGGAGGTTCTGGAAACACCATATATTTT	TRBV11-2	NA	TRBJ1-3	TRBD1
CASSPGLSTRTDTQYF	TGTGCCAGCAGCCCGGGACTGTCGACACGAACAGATACGCAGTATTTT	TRBV3-1/TRBV3-2	once	TRBJ2-3	NA
CASSSDRGSYTEAFF	TGTGCCAGCAGCTCGGACAGGGGGTCGTACACTGAAGCTTTCTTT	TRBV11-3	once	TRBJ1-1	TRBD1
CASSQGTARRIGYTF	TGTGCCAGCAGCCAGGGGACAGCGAGGAGAATCGGCTACACCTTC	TRBV3-1/TRBV3-2	NA	TRBJ1-2	TRBD1
CASNYLGLAGNTGELFF	TGTGCCAGCAACTACCTTGGACTAGCGGGAAACACCGGGGAGCTGTTTTTT	TRBV2	NA	TRBJ2-2	TRBD2
CSVGVFKGSYGYTF	TGCAGCGTTGGGGTATTCAAGGGGTCCTATGGCTACACCTTC	TRBV29-1	few	TRBJ1-2	NA